This TCR beta chain was identified during a study of blood T cells in healthy people across ages. The CDR3 consists of 15 residues. V gave up 5 bases and J gave up 2 bases; unmatched junction bases: 3. Germline values: CDR1 MNHEY, CDR2 SVGAGI. Notes on this clonotype: What it binds is unknown.

The study's findings and limits: Roughly linearly, TCR beta diversity per million T cells fell as age increased.

Donation came from healthy Caucasian individuals in Russia who were aged about 6 to 100. Together with a sample-barcoded 5' primer, a J-beta primer mix was included in a second PCR lasting roughly 6 to 12 cycles. TCRdb itself ran the 5' RACE reads through MiXCR, one entry per CDR3 protein. The table records about 2 million distinct CDR3 sequences, around 50% of them present only once. The TCR originated in a woman between 35 and 50 years old in good health. The chain uses TRBV6-5 and TRBJ2-6, with 7 bases identical to TRBD1. Sequenced material: blood. For the CDR3, the DNA is TGTGCCAGCAGTGCCGACAGGGCTGGGGCCAACGTCCTGACTTTC. Encoded protein: CASSADRAGANVLTF.